These T cell receptor beta chains were read from a single sample in a study of blood T cell repertoires in COVID-19. Clones were sequenced by immunoSEQ multiplex PCR, and TCRdb holds only the in-frame ones, with some missing. The sample has around 260,000 clones; approximately 90% are singletons. The source material was peripheral blood. These receptors were collected from a woman between 25 and 40 years old with COVID-19, enrolled during active disease. The CDR3 runs from the conserved cysteine through the conserved F or W. The order of the fields is clone size, V gene, D gene, J gene, CDR3 DNA, CDR3 protein. A D gene is named only where the DNA matches it firmly. The size of a clone is reported for some rows only, either as once, few or many, or as a class for expanded clones.

abundance: -; v_gene: TRBV19; d_gene: TRBD1; j_gene: TRBJ2-5; CDR3nt: TGTGCCAGTAGTATCCCGACAGGGGGCACGGAGACCCAGTACTTC; CDR3aa: CASSIPTGGTETQYF
abundance: -; v_gene: TRBV6-1; d_gene: -; j_gene: TRBJ2-7; CDR3nt: TGTGCCAGCAGTGAAGGGGGGACAAACTACGAGCAGTACTTC; CDR3aa: CASSEGGTNYEQYF
abundance: -; v_gene: TRBV5-4; d_gene: -; j_gene: TRBJ2-1; CDR3nt: TGTGCCAGCAGCGGACTTGACCCCGGGTATGAGCAGTTCTTC; CDR3aa: CASSGLDPGYEQFF
abundance: -; v_gene: TRBV6-4; d_gene: -; j_gene: TRBJ2-7; CDR3nt: TGTGCCAGCAGTGACCCGTTCGAATCCGGGGCCTACGAGCAGTACTTC; CDR3aa: CASSDPFESGAYEQYF
abundance: once; v_gene: TRBV5-6; d_gene: -; j_gene: TRBJ1-3; CDR3nt: TGTGCCAGCAGCTTGTCAACTTCACACAGCAGCTCTGGAAACACCATATATTTT; CDR3aa: CASSLSTSHSSSGNTIYF
abundance: once; v_gene: TRBV6-2/TRBV6-3; d_gene: TRBD2; j_gene: TRBJ2-1; CDR3nt: TGTGCCAGCAGTTACCCGCGACCTCTAGCGGGAGGGCCGAGAGGGAATGAGCAGTTCTTC; CDR3aa: CASSYPRPLAGGPRGNEQFF
abundance: -; v_gene: TRBV18; d_gene: -; j_gene: TRBJ1-2; CDR3nt: TGTGCCAGCTCAACCAGGCAGGAAAGGTCTGGCTACACCTTC; CDR3aa: CASSTRQERSGYTF
abundance: -; v_gene: TRBV5-4; d_gene: -; j_gene: TRBJ1-4; CDR3nt: TGTGCCAGCAGCCCGGAGTCAGTAGAAAAACTGTTTTTT; CDR3aa: CASSPESVEKLFF
abundance: -; v_gene: TRBV19; d_gene: TRBD2; j_gene: TRBJ2-2; CDR3nt: TGTGCCAGTAATTTCGCGGGAGGGAACACCGGGGAGCTGTTTTTT; CDR3aa: CASNFAGGNTGELFF
abundance: -; v_gene: TRBV28; d_gene: TRBD1; j_gene: TRBJ2-5; CDR3nt: TGTGCCAGCAGTTCGACAGGGACCCAAGAGACCCAGTACTTC; CDR3aa: CASSSTGTQETQYF
abundance: -; v_gene: TRBV18; d_gene: TRBD1; j_gene: TRBJ2-7; CDR3nt: TGTGCCAGCTCACCCCGTGACAGGGACGAGCAGTACTTC; CDR3aa: CASSPRDRDEQYF
abundance: -; v_gene: TRBV6-5; d_gene: TRBD2; j_gene: TRBJ2-1; CDR3nt: TGTGCCAGCAGCTCTCCGGGAGGCACCTACAATGAGCAGTTCTTC; CDR3aa: CASSSPGGTYNEQFF
abundance: once; v_gene: TRBV19; d_gene: -; j_gene: TRBJ2-7; CDR3nt: TGTGCCAGTAGTATCGAGAGCGGGCGCAACGAGCAGTACTTC; CDR3aa: CASSIESGRNEQYF
abundance: -; v_gene: TRBV6-6; d_gene: TRBD1; j_gene: TRBJ2-7; CDR3nt: TGTGCCAGCAGCCCTCGACAGGGAGCCGCCTACGAGCAGTACTTC; CDR3aa: CASSPRQGAAYEQYF
abundance: -; v_gene: TRBV7-9; d_gene: -; j_gene: TRBJ2-7; CDR3nt: TGTGCCAGCAGCTCCGAGGGGGGGTTCCACGAGCAGTACTTC; CDR3aa: CASSSEGGFHEQYF
abundance: -; v_gene: TRBV27; d_gene: TRBD1; j_gene: TRBJ1-4; CDR3nt: TGTGCCAGCGGGGACAGTCTTAATGAAAAACTGTTTTTT; CDR3aa: CASGDSLNEKLFF
abundance: -; v_gene: TRBV6-5; d_gene: TRBD1; j_gene: TRBJ1-6; CDR3nt: TGTGCCAGCAGCCGGGGACAGGGGAGCTCACCCCTCCACTTT; CDR3aa: CASSRGQGSSPLHF
abundance: -; v_gene: TRBV11-2; d_gene: TRBD1; j_gene: TRBJ2-7; CDR3nt: TGTGCCAGCAGCTTAGAGGGACAGGGATCGGTGTTCTACGAGCAGTACTTC; CDR3aa: CASSLEGQGSVFYEQYF
abundance: -; v_gene: TRBV5-1; d_gene: TRBD1; j_gene: TRBJ2-7; CDR3nt: TGCGCCAGCAGCTCCCAAACAGGGGATCCTTACTACGAGCAGTACTTC; CDR3aa: CASSSQTGDPYYEQYF
abundance: -; v_gene: TRBV12-3/TRBV12-4; d_gene: -; j_gene: TRBJ1-1; CDR3nt: TGTGCCAGCAGTATCCTTACAGGGATGGCTTTCTTT; CDR3aa: CASSILTGMAFF
abundance: once; v_gene: TRBV28; d_gene: TRBD1; j_gene: TRBJ1-2; CDR3nt: TGTGCCAGCACCATGGACAGGGGATATGGCTACACCTTC; CDR3aa: CASTMDRGYGYTF
abundance: once; v_gene: TRBV29-1; d_gene: -; j_gene: TRBJ2-3; CDR3nt: TGCAGCGTTGGGCCCCTGACACTTACGCAGTATTTT; CDR3aa: CSVGPLTLTQYF
abundance: -; v_gene: TRBV2; d_gene: -; j_gene: TRBJ2-7; CDR3nt: TGTGCCAGCAGAGGCGTCAGGGGAATTCACGAGCAGTACTTC; CDR3aa: CASRGVRGIHEQYF
abundance: -; v_gene: TRBV7-2; d_gene: -; j_gene: TRBJ2-1; CDR3nt: TGTGCCAGCAGCTTATGGGGCGGCGGCAATGAGCAGTTCTTC; CDR3aa: CASSLWGGGNEQFF
abundance: -; v_gene: TRBV5-5; d_gene: -; j_gene: TRBJ2-1; CDR3nt: TGTGCCAGCAGCTTGTGGCCAGGTCGGGGCAATGAGCAGTTCTTC; CDR3aa: CASSLWPGRGNEQFF
abundance: few; v_gene: TRBV27; d_gene: -; j_gene: TRBJ1-2; CDR3nt: TGTGCCAGCAGTTTATCCTGGGCAATTAGGGGCTACACCTTC; CDR3aa: CASSLSWAIRGYTF
abundance: -; v_gene: TRBV27; d_gene: TRBD2; j_gene: TRBJ2-7; CDR3nt: TGTGCCAGCAGCGGGACTAGCGGGAGGAGCTCCTACGAGCAGTACTTC; CDR3aa: CASSGTSGRSSYEQYF
abundance: once; v_gene: TRBV28; d_gene: TRBD1; j_gene: TRBJ1-6; CDR3nt: TGTGCCAGCAGTTCTCCCGCTCCGGGACAGGGGAGTTCACCCCTCCACTTT; CDR3aa: CASSSPAPGQGSSPLHF
abundance: -; v_gene: TRBV7-9; d_gene: -; j_gene: TRBJ1-5; CDR3nt: TGTGCCAGCAGCCCACAGGGAAATAGCAATCAGCCCCAGCATTTT; CDR3aa: CASSPQGNSNQPQHF
abundance: -; v_gene: TRBV2; d_gene: TRBD2; j_gene: TRBJ2-1; CDR3nt: TGTGCCAGCAGTGAAGATGCGACTAGCGGGTTCCCTGCCTACAATGAGCAGTTCTTC; CDR3aa: CASSEDATSGFPAYNEQFF
abundance: once; v_gene: TRBV18; d_gene: -; j_gene: TRBJ1-6; CDR3nt: TGTGCCAGCTCACCATTGTACAGGGAATCACCCCTCCACTTT; CDR3aa: CASSPLYRESPLHF
abundance: once; v_gene: TRBV5-1; d_gene: -; j_gene: TRBJ2-1; CDR3nt: TGCGCCAGCAGCCGTAAAGGAGAAGAGCAGTTCTTC; CDR3aa: CASSRKGEEQFF
abundance: -; v_gene: TRBV11-2; d_gene: -; j_gene: TRBJ1-6; CDR3nt: TGTGCCAGCAGCTTTGGTATAGAATCACCCCTCCACTTT; CDR3aa: CASSFGIESPLHF
abundance: -; v_gene: TRBV7-9; d_gene: -; j_gene: TRBJ2-5; CDR3nt: TGTGCCAGCAGCTTCTCCGGGACACAAGAGACCCAGTACTTC; CDR3aa: CASSFSGTQETQYF
abundance: many; v_gene: TRBV3-1/TRBV3-2; d_gene: TRBD1; j_gene: TRBJ1-2; CDR3nt: TGTGCCAGCAGCCAAGGACAGGGTACCGGCTACACCTTC; CDR3aa: CASSQGQGTGYTF
abundance: -; v_gene: TRBV12-2; d_gene: -; j_gene: TRBJ1-5; CDR3nt: TGTGCAAGTCGCTTAAGAATGGCAGCGAGACAGACGGGCAATCAGCCCCAGCATTTT; CDR3aa: CASRLRMAARQTGNQPQHF
abundance: -; v_gene: TRBV7-6; d_gene: -; j_gene: TRBJ2-1; CDR3nt: TGTGCCAGCAGCGTAACGGATTTCGAGGACTCCGACAATGAGCAGTTCTTC; CDR3aa: CASSVTDFEDSDNEQFF
abundance: -; v_gene: TRBV18; d_gene: TRBD2; j_gene: TRBJ2-7; CDR3nt: TGTGCCAGCTCACCGGGGACTAGCGGCCCCTACGAGCAGTACTTC; CDR3aa: CASSPGTSGPYEQYF
abundance: -; v_gene: TRBV27; d_gene: -; j_gene: TRBJ1-2; CDR3nt: TGTGCCAGCAGGGGCAGGGAATCGGCTGGCTACACCTTC; CDR3aa: CASRGRESAGYTF
abundance: -; v_gene: TRBV24-1; d_gene: TRBD1; j_gene: TRBJ2-5; CDR3nt: TGTGCCACCAGTGATTCCGACAGGGGGGATGTTGGGGAGACCCAGTACTTC; CDR3aa: CATSDSDRGDVGETQYF
abundance: -; v_gene: TRBV5-1; d_gene: -; j_gene: TRBJ2-5; CDR3nt: TGCGCCAGCAGCTTGACAGCCTACCAAGAGACCCAGTACTTC; CDR3aa: CASSLTAYQETQYF
abundance: -; v_gene: TRBV19; d_gene: TRBD2; j_gene: TRBJ2-7; CDR3nt: TGTGCCAGTAGTATAGAGCCGGAGGTGGGACTAGCGGGAGTGAAGCAGTACTTC; CDR3aa: CASSIEPEVGLAGVKQYF
abundance: -; v_gene: TRBV19; d_gene: -; j_gene: TRBJ2-7; CDR3nt: TGTGCCAGTAGTATAGCCCCGTTGGCGGGCGAGCAGTACTTC; CDR3aa: CASSIAPLAGEQYF
abundance: -; v_gene: TRBV11-3; d_gene: -; j_gene: TRBJ2-1; CDR3nt: TGTGCCAGCAGCTTAGATTATCCCAATGAGCAGTTCTTC; CDR3aa: CASSLDYPNEQFF
abundance: -; v_gene: TRBV6-5; d_gene: -; j_gene: TRBJ1-4; CDR3nt: TGTGCCAGCAGTTACACGACTGGTGAAAAACTGTTTTTT; CDR3aa: CASSYTTGEKLFF
abundance: -; v_gene: TRBV5-4; d_gene: TRBD2; j_gene: TRBJ2-1; CDR3nt: TGTGCCAGCAGCCAATCTAGCGGGATCTATGAGCAGTTCTTC; CDR3aa: CASSQSSGIYEQFF
abundance: -; v_gene: TRBV29-1; d_gene: TRBD1; j_gene: TRBJ1-1; CDR3nt: TGCAGCGTCGACAGGGGGAGGAACACTGAAGCTTTCTTT; CDR3aa: CSVDRGRNTEAFF
abundance: -; v_gene: TRBV5-5; d_gene: TRBD1; j_gene: TRBJ1-6; CDR3nt: TGTGCCAGCATACCGGACAGGGTCACTAATTCACCCCTCCACTTT; CDR3aa: CASIPDRVTNSPLHF
abundance: -; v_gene: TRBV19; d_gene: -; j_gene: TRBJ2-6; CDR3nt: TGTGCCAGTAGTATCCGGCAGGGCAACTCTGGGGCCAACGTCCTGACTTTC; CDR3aa: CASSIRQGNSGANVLTF
abundance: -; v_gene: TRBV5-1; d_gene: TRBD1; j_gene: TRBJ1-2; CDR3nt: TGCGCCAGCAGCCGAGGACAGGCCAACTATGGCTACACCTTC; CDR3aa: CASSRGQANYGYTF
abundance: -; v_gene: TRBV7-3; d_gene: TRBD2; j_gene: TRBJ2-1; CDR3nt: TGTGCCAGCAGCTCACTCCCCTTAACTAGCGGGGCGTACAATGAGCAGTTCTTC; CDR3aa: CASSSLPLTSGAYNEQFF
abundance: once; v_gene: TRBV19; d_gene: TRBD2; j_gene: TRBJ2-2; CDR3nt: TGTGCCAGTAGTACGGCTAGCGGGACCGGGGAGCTGTTTTTT; CDR3aa: CASSTASGTGELFF
abundance: -; v_gene: TRBV7-9; d_gene: TRBD1; j_gene: TRBJ2-2; CDR3nt: TGTGCCAGCAGCACCGGGACAGGCTACACCGGGGAGCTGTTTTTT; CDR3aa: CASSTGTGYTGELFF
abundance: once; v_gene: TRBV3-1/TRBV3-2; d_gene: TRBD2; j_gene: TRBJ2-1; CDR3nt: TGTGCCAGCAGCCAATTTAGCGGGAATGAGCAGTTCTTC; CDR3aa: CASSQFSGNEQFF
abundance: once; v_gene: TRBV27; d_gene: -; j_gene: TRBJ1-1; CDR3nt: TGTGCCAGCAGTTCTAACACTGAAGCTTTCTTT; CDR3aa: CASSSNTEAFF
abundance: -; v_gene: TRBV7-2; d_gene: -; j_gene: TRBJ1-5; CDR3nt: TGTGCCAGCAGCTTAGTTGCGGGCCAGGGGAATCAGCCCCAGCATTTT; CDR3aa: CASSLVAGQGNQPQHF
abundance: -; v_gene: TRBV7-8; d_gene: -; j_gene: TRBJ1-5; CDR3nt: TGTGCCAGCAGCTTAGGACGGAGCTTCAATCAGCCCCAGCATTTT; CDR3aa: CASSLGRSFNQPQHF